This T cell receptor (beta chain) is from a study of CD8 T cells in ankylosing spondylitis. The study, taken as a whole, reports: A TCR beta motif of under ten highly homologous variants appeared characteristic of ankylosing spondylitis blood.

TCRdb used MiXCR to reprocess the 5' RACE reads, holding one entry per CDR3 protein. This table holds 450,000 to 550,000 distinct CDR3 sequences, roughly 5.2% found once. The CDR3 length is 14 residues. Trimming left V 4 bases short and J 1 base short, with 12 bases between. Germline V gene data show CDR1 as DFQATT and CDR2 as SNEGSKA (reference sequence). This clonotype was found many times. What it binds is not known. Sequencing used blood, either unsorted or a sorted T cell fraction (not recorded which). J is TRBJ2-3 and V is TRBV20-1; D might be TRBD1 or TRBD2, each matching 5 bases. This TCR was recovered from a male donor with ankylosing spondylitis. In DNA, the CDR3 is TGCAGTGCTATAGAGGGGCGGGGCACAGATACGCAGTATTTT. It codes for CSAIEGRGTDTQYF.